These 21 T cell receptor beta chains were sequenced from one sample in a study of beta chain features in type 1 diabetes. Whole-study findings and limits: Among all four CD4+ subsets, Type 1 diabetes patients had TCRB CDR3s that were moderately but significantly shorter.

No antigen has been identified for these receptors. Every isolated RNA sample was fully reverse transcribed, so sequencing captured expressed TCRB transcripts. Sequencing was performed with immunoSEQ multiplex PCR; in TCRdb, only in-frame clones are kept and a portion is missing. This table holds a few hundred thousand clones, over 9% found once. The specimen was central memory CD4+ T cells from blood. These receptors were obtained from a man younger than 40 with type 1 diabetes.

In this sample, this clone turned up a few times. The chain combines TRBV18 with TRBJ1-1, with 9 bases lining up with TRBD1. From germline, CDR1 is KGHSH and CDR2 LQKENI. V dropped 4 bases and J dropped 0; count of bases not matched to a gene: 3. The CDR3 totals 15 residues. CDR3 sequence: CASSLGTGMNTEAFF. CDR3 sequence (DNA): TGTGCCAGCTCACTTGGGACAGGGATGAACACTGAAGCTTTCTTT.

The chain links TRBV6-6 to TRBJ1-3, with a possible D match to TRBD1 (5 bases). The CDR3 spans 12 residues. V lost 9 bases to trimming and J lost 4 bases, with 10 bases between them. The germline V gene has CDR1 MNHNY and CDR2 SVGAGI (reference sequence). CDR3 DNA: TGTGCCAGTATGGGGGGGGGAAACACCATATATTTT. Its protein is CASMGGGNTIYF.

This clone turned up a few times. The chain links TRBV7-3 to TRBJ1-2, with 8 bases aligning to TRBD1. The trim removed 5 bases at V and 7 bases at J, leaving 9 bases unmatched. The germline V gene has CDR1 SGHTA and CDR2 FQGTGA. The CDR3 loop spans 14 amino acids. CDR3 residues: CASSPTGVGAGYTF. CDR3 nucleotides: TGTGCCAGCAGCCCGACAGGGGTAGGGGCTGGCTACACCTTC.

The chain links TRBV7-2 to TRBJ1-5; D perhaps matches TRBD1 (6 bases). Trimming removed 5 bases at V and 5 bases at J, with 10 bases between. There are 13 residues in the CDR3. Germline CDR1 is SGHTA and CDR2 is FQGNSA. The CDR3 loop reads CASSAGVDQPQHF. The DNA of the CDR3 is TGTGCCAGCAGCGCAGGGGTCGATCAGCCCCAGCATTTT.

This chain joins TRBV18 and TRBJ1-1; D unresolved. Germline V lookup: CDR1 KGHSH, CDR2 LQKENI. Trimming left V 4 bases short and J 1 base short, with 10 bases between. The CDR3 has 14 amino acids. The CDR3 region is CASSQEHRNTEAFF. The DNA of the CDR3 is TGTGCCAGCTCACAAGAGCACCGGAACACTGAAGCTTTCTTT.

A few counts support this clone. V gene TRBV28 combines with J gene TRBJ2-6; D gene ambiguous. The CDR3 totals 17 residues. CDR1 is MDHEN, CDR2 SYDVKM, per germline. Trimming removed 1 base from V and 1 base from J, with 11 bases in between. The CDR3 DNA reads as TGTGCCAGCAGTTTATCGACCCCCGGGTCTGGGGCCAACGTCCTGACTTTC. This sequence encodes CASSLSTPGSGANVLTF.

This clone was counted only a few times. V usage is TRBV6-1 and J usage is TRBJ1-5; D is perhaps TRBD1 (6 bases). CDR1 and CDR2 from the germline V gene are MNHNS and SASEGT. The CDR3 spans 14 residues. V lost 7 bases and J lost 7, with 17 bases in between. The CDR3, as DNA: TGTGCCAGCACCCCGGGGGCAGGGAGGCAGCCCCAGCATTTT. This sequence encodes CASTPGAGRQPQHF.

This clone has a count of ten or more. The chain combines TRBV10-3 with TRBJ2-2, with 9 bases fitting TRBD2. With 9 bases clipped from V and 3 bases from J, the junction kept 11 bases outside the gene matches. The length of the CDR3 is 16 residues. Germline lookup yields CDR1 ENHRY and CDR2 SYGVKD. The CDR3 region has the DNA TGTGCCATTGCCTTGTCTAGCGGGAAGGACACCGGGGAGCTGTTTTTT. It yields the protein CAIALSSGKDTGELFF.

The sample holds a few counts of this clone. The chain has TRBV6-9 and TRBJ2-1, with TRBD2 matching 7 bases. The CDR3 is 14 residues long. Losses at the gene ends were 6 bases for V and 4 bases for J; bases not matched to a gene: 6. Germline V lookup: CDR1 MNHGY, CDR2 SVAAGI. The CDR3 DNA reads as TGTGCCAGCAGCCTAGCGGAACTTTACAATGAGCAGTTCTTC. Translation gives CASSLAELYNEQFF.

This clone was counted ten times or more. The J gene is TRBJ2-2, the V gene TRBV6-1, with 7 bases matching TRBD2. V lost 3 bases and J lost 7; bases outside the gene matches: 2. CDR1 and CDR2 from the germline V gene are MNHNS and SASEGT. The CDR3 consists of 13 residues. Here the CDR3 reads CASSDWEGGELFF. For the CDR3, the DNA is TGTGCCAGCAGTGATTGGGAGGGCGGGGAGCTGTTTTTT.

There are a few counts of this clone. Other DNA sequences in the same sample also yield this CDR3. V is TRBV19 and J is TRBJ1-5; D is unresolved. Germline CDR1 LNHDA, CDR2 SQIVND (reference sequence). This CDR3 is 13 amino acids long. Trimming cost V 0 bases and J 4 bases, with 4 bases left between them. CDR3 in DNA: TGTGCCAGTAGTATAGATATTAATCAGCCCCAGCATTTT. Protein: CASSIDINQPQHF.

The sample holds a few counts of this clone. The V and J genes are TRBV2 and TRBJ2-7; TRBD1 might be the D (6 bases). CDR1 and CDR2 (germline): SNHLY, FYNNEI. The length of the CDR3 is 14 residues. The V and J ends lost 1 base and 2 bases respectively, with 9 bases between them. In DNA, the CDR3 is TGTGCCAGCAGTGAAGGGACAGCCCCCTACGAGCAGTACTTC. Encoded protein: CASSEGTAPYEQYF.

This clone was counted a few times. The chain combines TRBV11-2 with TRBJ2-3; D gene uncertain. Between the trimmed V and J ends, which lost 5 bases and 1 base, there was a span of 10 bases. Germline V lookup: CDR1 SGHAT, CDR2 FQNNGV. This CDR3 contains 14 residues. The CDR3 loop reads CASSRNSGTDTQYF. The DNA for the CDR3 is TGTGCCAGCAGCCGTAACAGTGGCACAGATACGCAGTATTTT.

This clone was counted between two and nine times. This chain joins TRBV5-1 and TRBJ2-1, with TRBD1 matching over 11 bases. The trim removed 6 bases at V and 7 bases at J, leaving 15 bases unmatched. From germline, CDR1 is SGHRS and CDR2 YFSETQ. CDR3 size: 17 residues. For the CDR3, the DNA is TGCGCCAGCAACCGAGGACAGGGGGCGAGTGGAAGGAATGAGCAGTTCTTC. Protein: CASNRGQGASGRNEQFF.

V gene TRBV11-2 combines with J gene TRBJ2-4; TRBD2 agrees at 8 bases. Germline V gives CDR1 SGHAT, CDR2 FQNNGV. Unmatched junction bases numbered 3, after V lost 1 base and J lost 7 bases. This CDR3 is built from 14 residues. The CDR3 DNA sequence: TGTGCCAGCAGCTTAGTTCCTAGCGGGAACATTCAGTACTTC. It encodes CASSLVPSGNIQYF.

The genes are TRBV28 and TRBJ1-1, with 8 nucleotides matching TRBD1. CDR1 and CDR2 from the germline V gene are MDHEN and SYDVKM. CDR3 length: 11 residues. V trimming: 7 bases; J trimming: 12 bases; junction bases outside the gene matches: 7. This CDR3 reads CASTWTGTSFF. CDR3 bases: TGTGCCAGCACCTGGACAGGGACGTCTTTCTTT.

This clone has just a few counts. The V and J genes are TRBV2 and TRBJ2-2, with TRBD2 matching over 7 bases. V lost 8 bases and J lost 7; bases outside the gene matches: 13. Germline CDR1 SNHLY, CDR2 FYNNEI. This CDR3 contains 15 residues. CDR3 protein: CASERVAGAVGELFF. CDR3 DNA: TGTGCCAGCGAAAGAGTGGCGGGAGCGGTCGGGGAGCTGTTTTTT.

This clone showed up many times. The chain carries TRBV28 and TRBJ2-4, with 8 bases identical to TRBD1. After removal of 6 bases from V and 4 bases from J, the junction contained 8 bases not matched to a gene. Per germline, CDR1 MDHEN and CDR2 SYDVKM. The CDR3 contains 15 residues. For the CDR3, the DNA is TGTGCCAGCAGCCTCTCCGGACAGGGAAAAAACATTCAGTACTTC. Its translation: CASSLSGQGKNIQYF.

The chain employs TRBV7-9 and TRBJ2-3; no clear D. This CDR3 spans 13 amino acids. Per germline, CDR1 SEHNR and CDR2 FQNEAQ (reference sequence). Trimming took 5 bases from V and 0 from J, leaving 6 bases between them. The CDR3 DNA follows: TGTGCCAGCAGCCCAACAAGCACAGATACGCAGTATTTT. It is translated as CASSPTSTDTQYF.

This clone was detected many times. The chain uses TRBV10-3 and TRBJ2-7; D is unresolved. The CDR3 totals 12 residues. In germline, CDR1 is ENHRY, CDR2 SYGVKD. The V end lost 7 bases, the J end lost 0 bases, and 7 bases lay between the germline ends. CDR3 in amino acids: CAITAGSYEQYF. For the CDR3, the DNA is TGTGCCATCACAGCAGGCTCCTACGAGCAGTACTTC.

The chain links TRBV6-1 to TRBJ1-1; TRBD1 matches at 7 bases. The CDR3 consists of 13 residues. Trimming removed 4 bases from V and 3 bases from J; junction bases left unmatched: 2. Germline lookup yields CDR1 MNHNS and CDR2 SASEGT. The CDR3 loop is CASSVRGHTEAFF. In nucleotides, the CDR3 is TGTGCCAGCAGTGTGAGGGGGCACACTGAAGCTTTCTTT.